The source of this T cell receptor beta chain is a study of blood T cell repertoires in COVID-19. Trimming stripped 6 bases from V and 1 base from J, with 12 bases between. The V gene's germline CDR1 is SGHVS and CDR2 FQNEAQ. There are 14 residues in the CDR3. Measured with immunoSEQ multiplex PCR; TCRdb has only the in-frame clones, and not every one. Seen here are hundreds of thousands of clones, roughly nine tenths observed once, and the top ten hold approximately 1.8%. Sequenced input: peripheral blood. The TCR originated in a woman in her 30s with COVID-19, enrolled during active disease. The rearrangement joins TRBV7-8 to TRBJ1-2; unclear D gene. As DNA, the CDR3 is TGTGCCAGCAGTATGACACAGTTTAACTATGGCTACACCTTC. This encodes CASSMTQFNYGYTF. Variable domain in full (rest from reference TRBV7-8 and TRBJ1-2): GAGVSQSPRYKVAKRGQDVALRCDPISGHVSLFWYQQALGQGPEFLTYFQNEAQLDKSGLPSDRFFAERPEGSVSTLKIQRTQQEDSAVYLCASSMTQFNYGYTFGSGTRLTVV.